This note documents a single T cell receptor (beta chain) sequence. The sample originates from a study of technical replicates of blood from a few donors. Germline V gives CDR1 MRHNA, CDR2 SNTAGT. This CDR3 has 16 residues. V was pared by 5 bases and J by 2 bases, with 6 bases of the junction left unmatched. The data were produced by immunoSEQ multiplex PCR, yet TCRdb's version contains in-frame clones alone and is incomplete. The data show about 8,000 clones, roughly nine tenths seen once. Sequencing was done on a sample of PBMCs. The genes are TRBV6-4 and TRBJ2-2; the match to TRBD1 covers 9 bases. The TCR was taken from a human donor in good health. In DNA form, the CDR3 reads TGTGCCAGCAGTCTTCACAGGGGGCAAAACACCGGGGAGCTGTTTTTT. It codes for CASSLHRGQNTGELFF.